The clone carrying this T cell receptor (beta chain) has at least ten counts. Its specificity is not known. Trimming took 10 bases from V and 8 from J, leaving 17 bases between them. The CDR3 spans 12 residues. CDR1 and CDR2 (germline): MDHEN, SYDVKM. This entry comes from a study of T-cell reconstitution after alpha-beta-depleted transplantation in children. General study points: Most T-cell counts and diversity one year after the transplant came from T cells that were newly produced.

Unique molecular identifiers were built into the TCRbeta library. TCRdb redid the calling of the PCR reads with MiXCR, one entry per CDR3 protein. The repertoire includes about 200,000 distinct CDR3 sequences, about 7% of them detected once, and about 5.9% sits in the top ten. The rearrangement links TRBV28 to TRBJ1-1; no clear D gene. The input for sequencing was PBMCs, taken before TCRalphabeta/CD19-depleted stem cell transplant. The clonotype was recovered from a boy aged 2 to 10 with acute lymphoblastic leukemia, due to receive a stem cell transplant. The CDR3 DNA follows: TGTGCCACCCAAGCCTTAGTAAGAGAAGCTTTCTTT. Translating gives CATQALVREAFF.